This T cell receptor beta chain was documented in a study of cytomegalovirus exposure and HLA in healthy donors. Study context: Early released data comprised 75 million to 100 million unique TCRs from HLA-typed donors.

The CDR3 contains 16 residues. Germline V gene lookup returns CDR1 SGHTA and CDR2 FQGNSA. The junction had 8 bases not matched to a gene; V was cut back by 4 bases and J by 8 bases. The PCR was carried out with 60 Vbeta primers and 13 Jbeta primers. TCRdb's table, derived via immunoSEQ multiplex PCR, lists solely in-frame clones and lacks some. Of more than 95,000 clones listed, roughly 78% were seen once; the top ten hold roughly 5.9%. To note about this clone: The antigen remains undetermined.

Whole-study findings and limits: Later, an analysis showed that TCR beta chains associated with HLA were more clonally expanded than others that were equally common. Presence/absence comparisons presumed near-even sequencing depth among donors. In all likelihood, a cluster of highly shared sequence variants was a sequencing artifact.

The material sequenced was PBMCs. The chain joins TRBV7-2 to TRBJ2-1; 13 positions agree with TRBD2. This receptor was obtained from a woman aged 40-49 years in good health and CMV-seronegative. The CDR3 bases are TGTGCCAGCAGCTCTCGGACTAGCGGGAGTCGGTATGAGCAGTTCTTC. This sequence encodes CASSSRTSGSRYEQFF.